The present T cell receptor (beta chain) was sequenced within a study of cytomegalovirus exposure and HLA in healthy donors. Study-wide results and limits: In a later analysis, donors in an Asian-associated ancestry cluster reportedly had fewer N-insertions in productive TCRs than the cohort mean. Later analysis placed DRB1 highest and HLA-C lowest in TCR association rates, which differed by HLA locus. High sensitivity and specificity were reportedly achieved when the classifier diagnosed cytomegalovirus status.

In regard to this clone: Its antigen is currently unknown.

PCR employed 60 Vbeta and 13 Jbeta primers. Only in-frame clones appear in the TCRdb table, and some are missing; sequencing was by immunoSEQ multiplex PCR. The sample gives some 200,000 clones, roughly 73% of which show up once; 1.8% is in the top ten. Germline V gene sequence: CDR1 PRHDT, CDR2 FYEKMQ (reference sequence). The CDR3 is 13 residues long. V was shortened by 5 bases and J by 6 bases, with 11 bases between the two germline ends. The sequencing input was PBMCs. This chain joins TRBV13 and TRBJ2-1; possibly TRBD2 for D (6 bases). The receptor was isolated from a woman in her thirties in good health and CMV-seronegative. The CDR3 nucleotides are TGTGCCAGCAGCGAGACTAGAGGCAATGAGCAGTTCTTC. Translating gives CASSETRGNEQFF.